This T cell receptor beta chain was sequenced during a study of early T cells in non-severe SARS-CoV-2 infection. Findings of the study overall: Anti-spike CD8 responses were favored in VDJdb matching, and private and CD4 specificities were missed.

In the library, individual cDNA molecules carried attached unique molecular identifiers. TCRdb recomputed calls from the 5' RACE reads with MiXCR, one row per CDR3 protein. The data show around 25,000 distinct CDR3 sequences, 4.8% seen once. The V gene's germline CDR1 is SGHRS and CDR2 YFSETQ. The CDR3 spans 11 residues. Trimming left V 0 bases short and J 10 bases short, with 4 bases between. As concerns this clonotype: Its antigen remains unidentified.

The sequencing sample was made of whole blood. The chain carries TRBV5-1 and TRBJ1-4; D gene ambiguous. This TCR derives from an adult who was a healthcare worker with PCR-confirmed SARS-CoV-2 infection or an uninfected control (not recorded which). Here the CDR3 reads CASSLGRKLFF. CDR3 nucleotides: TGCGCCAGCAGCTTGGGTAGAAAACTGTTTTTT. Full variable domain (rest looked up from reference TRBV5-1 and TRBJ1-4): KAGVTQTPRYLIKTRGQQVTLSCSPISGHRSVSWYQQTPGQGLQFLFEYFSETQRNKGNFPGRFSGRQFSNSRSEMNVSTLELGDSALYLCASSLGRKLFFGSGTQLSVL.